Each of the 20 T cell receptor beta chains below was sequenced from the same sample in a study of blood T cell repertoires in COVID-19. The assay was immunoSEQ multiplex PCR, and TCRdb's table has in-frame clones only and misses some. The data contain roughly 81,000 clones, roughly 88% of them singletons. The specimen was peripheral blood. Receptors were obtained from a woman aged 80 or over with COVID-19, enrolled during active disease.

The chain carries TRBV11-2 and TRBJ1-1; TRBD1 is a possible D gene (6 bases). CDR1 SGHAT and CDR2 FQNNGV come from the germline V gene. V shed 11 bases and J shed 5 bases, with 21 bases lying between them. The length of the CDR3 is 14 residues. In DNA, the CDR3 is TGTGCCTCTGCTAGGGGGGGGGCGTGGACTGAAGCTTTCTTT. Its translation is CASARGGAWTEAFF.

The V gene is TRBV18, the J gene TRBJ2-2; D might be TRBD1 (6 bases). The V gene lost 1 base and the J gene lost 2 bases, with 8 bases spanning the gap. CDR1 and CDR2 from the germline V gene are KGHSH and LQKENI. This CDR3 has 15 amino acids. CDR3 DNA sequence: TGTGCCAGCTCACCACGACAGGTTAACACCGGGGAGCTGTTTTTT. This translates into CASSPRQVNTGELFF.

This rearrangement joins TRBV11-2 to TRBJ1-3; D unresolved. Germline V gene lookup returns CDR1 SGHAT and CDR2 FQNNGV. The CDR3 contains 16 residues. V lost 5 bases to trimming and J lost 0 bases, with 14 bases between them. The CDR3 protein is CASSLRSGVSGNTIYF. For the CDR3, the DNA is TGTGCCAGCAGCCTCCGGAGTGGAGTCTCTGGAAACACCATATATTTT. The whole variable domain, filled in from reference TRBV11-2 and TRBJ1-3, reads EAGVAQSPRYKIIEKRQSVAFWCNPISGHATLYWYQQILGQGPKLLIQFQNNGVVDDSQLPKDRFSAERLKGVDSTLKIQPAKLEDSAVYLCASSLRSGVSGNTIYFGEGSWLTVV.

The chain links TRBV3-1 (or the pseudogene TRBV3-2) to TRBJ2-3; 9 bases map to TRBD2. Germline V gene data show CDR1 as LGHDT and CDR2 as YNNKEL (reference sequence). The CDR3 has 14 residues. V shed 3 bases and J 10 bases; nucleotides not matched to a gene: 8. The CDR3 nucleotides are TGTGCCAGCAGCCACGCCGGGACTAGCTTTGCGCAGTATTTT. This encodes CASSHAGTSFAQYF.

J is TRBJ2-1 and V is TRBV29-1; 14 nucleotides line up with TRBD2. Unmatched junction bases numbered 5, after V lost 5 bases and J lost 8 bases. The CDR3 sequence is 14 residues long. Germline V lookup: CDR1 SQVTM, CDR2 ANQGSEA. CDR3 protein: CSVRGTSGSHEQFF. CDR3 nucleotides: TGCAGCGTTCGGGGGACTAGCGGGAGCCATGAGCAGTTCTTC.

The count of this clone is one. The chain combines TRBV30 with TRBJ2-3; TRBD2 matches at 16 bases. This CDR3 has 20 residues. J lost 0 bases, V lost 3 bases, and 12 bases had no gene match. Germline CDR1 reads GTSNPN; CDR2 reads SVGIG (reference sequence). The CDR3 protein is CAWSVKGLAGGRWSTDTQYF. As DNA, the CDR3 is TGTGCCTGGAGCGTCAAGGGACTAGCGGGAGGGAGGTGGAGCACAGATACGCAGTATTTT.

This clone showed up just a few times. The J gene is TRBJ1-2, the V gene TRBV7-8; weak D call: TRBD1 (6 bases). The germline V and J ends were trimmed by 3 bases and 5 bases, with 16 bases remaining between them. CDR1 and CDR2 from the germline V gene are SGHVS and FQNEAQ. The CDR3 is made up of 15 amino acids. In DNA, the CDR3 is TGTGCCAGCAGCTTGAGGGCAGGGGCAGGGTATGGCTACACCTTC. Amino acids: CASSLRAGAGYGYTF.

This sequence joins TRBV19 and TRBJ1-3, with D possibly being TRBD1 (5 bases). Germline V gene sequence: CDR1 LNHDA, CDR2 SQIVND (reference sequence). Trimming left V 8 bases short and J 0 bases short, with 14 bases between. This CDR3 contains 15 residues. CDR3 nucleotide sequence: TGTGCCAGTCGTAAGGGGATATACTCTGGAAACACCATATATTTT. It specifies CASRKGIYSGNTIYF.

The chain combines TRBV27 with TRBJ1-4, with a tentative D call TRBD1 (6 bases). Germline V gene data show CDR1 as MNHEY and CDR2 as SMNVEV (reference sequence). V was trimmed by 0 bases and J by 4 bases, leaving 21 bases between them. The CDR3 covers 19 residues. This chain's CDR3 is CASSLSRQAHSAGNEKLFF. The CDR3 DNA is TGTGCCAGCAGTTTATCGCGACAGGCGCACTCCGCGGGTAATGAAAAACTGTTTTTT.

The rearrangement links TRBV6-5 to TRBJ1-5; the match to TRBD1 covers 7 bases. Trimming took 6 bases from V and 2 from J; bases not matched to a gene: 7. CDR3 length equals 15 residues. Germline CDR1 MNHEY, CDR2 SVGAGI. The CDR3 DNA follows: TGTGCCAGCAGCTTCGACAGGGAGGGCAATCAGCCCCAGCATTTT. This encodes CASSFDREGNQPQHF.

The chain employs TRBV9 and TRBJ1-6; 7 positions agree with TRBD1. The germline gives CDR1 SGDLS, CDR2 YYNGEE. The CDR3 totals 14 residues. Trimming removed 0 bases from V and 10 bases from J; junction bases left unmatched: 4. The CDR3 reads CASSVAGGRSPLHF. For the CDR3, the DNA is TGTGCCAGCAGCGTAGCAGGGGGAAGATCACCCCTCCACTTT.

The V gene is TRBV27, the J gene TRBJ2-1, with 7 bases aligning to TRBD2. Germline CDR1 reads MNHEY; CDR2 reads SMNVEV (reference sequence). The J segment lost 1 base and the V segment lost 4 bases, leaving 13 bases of the junction unmatched. CDR3 length: 18 residues. The CDR3 is CASSSLVGEGTSYNEQFF. CDR3 DNA sequence: TGTGCCAGCAGTTCCTTGGTGGGGGAGGGGACTTCCTACAATGAGCAGTTCTTC.

The J gene is TRBJ2-7, the V gene TRBV9; a weak D match, TRBD1 (5 bases). Per germline, CDR1 SGDLS and CDR2 YYNGEE. Trimming took 0 bases from V and 3 from J, leaving 7 bases between them. The CDR3 has 13 amino acids. The CDR3: CASSVGDSYEQYF. DNA of the CDR3: TGTGCCAGCAGCGTAGGCGACAGCTACGAGCAGTACTTC.

The V and J genes are TRBV4-2 and TRBJ1-5, with D perhaps matching TRBD1 (6 bases). This CDR3 comprises 15 residues. CDR1 and CDR2 from the germline V gene are LGHNA and YNFKEQ. V was trimmed by 1 base and J by 7 bases, leaving 14 bases between them. CDR3 DNA sequence: TGTGCCAGCAGCCAAGCGCAGGGAGACAGGCAGCCCCAGCATTTT. This encodes CASSQAQGDRQPQHF.

The rearrangement links TRBV29-1 to TRBJ2-1, with TRBD1 as a possible D gene (5 bases). The germline V gene has CDR1 SQVTM and CDR2 ANQGSEA. V was clipped by 1 base and J by 0 bases, with 13 bases between them. The CDR3 totals 16 residues. As DNA, the CDR3 is TGCAGCGTTGAAGGGACACCACCTCGCTCCTACAATGAGCAGTTCTTC. Residues: CSVEGTPPRSYNEQFF.

The rearrangement links TRBV11-2 to TRBJ2-1; 8 bases map to TRBD2. J was trimmed by 0 bases and V by 5 bases; bases with no gene match: 9. CDR1 SGHAT and CDR2 FQNNGV come from the germline V gene. This CDR3 comprises 17 residues. The CDR3 here is CASSTLLAVTSYNEQFF. Here the CDR3 DNA reads TGTGCCAGCAGCACCCTACTAGCGGTGACCTCCTACAATGAGCAGTTCTTC.

This chain uses TRBV7-2 with TRBJ2-7; TRBD1 might be the D (5 bases). There are 14 residues in the CDR3. Trimming cost V 1 base and J 1 base, with 8 bases left between them. Germline V gene data show CDR1 as SGHTA and CDR2 as FQGNSA. The DNA of the CDR3 is TGTGCCAGCAGCTTAGAGACAGTTTCCTACGAGCAGTACTTC. Its protein product is CASSLETVSYEQYF.

V usage is TRBV2 and J usage is TRBJ2-2; 8 bases are shared with TRBD2. Germline V lookup: CDR1 SNHLY, CDR2 FYNNEI. CDR3 length: 17 amino acids. V trimming: 6 bases; J trimming: 4 bases; junction bases outside the gene matches: 13. The CDR3 spells CASRTERGGSATGELFF. The CDR3 nucleotides are TGTGCCAGCAGGACGGAACGGGGGGGTTCGGCCACCGGGGAGCTGTTTTTT.

The chain links TRBV28 to TRBJ1-1; 7 bases fit TRBD1. V was pared by 6 bases and J by 7 bases, with 8 bases of the junction left unmatched. Germline V gene lookup returns CDR1 MDHEN and CDR2 SYDVKM. The CDR3 has 13 amino acids. The CDR3 loop is CASRGGQRREAFF. CDR3 sequence (DNA): TGTGCCAGCAGGGGGGGACAGAGACGTGAAGCTTTCTTT. The full variable domain, rest sourced from reference TRBV28 and TRBJ1-1, is DVKVTQSSRYLVKRTGEKVFLECVQDMDHENMFWYRQDPGLGLRLIYFSYDVKMKEKGDIPEGYSVSREKKERFSLILESASTNQTSMYLCASRGGQRREAFFGQGTRLTVV.

CDR3 bases: TGTGCCAGCAGAGGGCGAGGGGATACGCAGTATTTT. Its protein product is CASRGRGDTQYF. The J gene is TRBJ2-3, the V gene TRBV2, with D perhaps matching TRBD2 (5 bases). V lost 6 bases to trimming and J lost 6 bases, with 10 bases between them. The CDR3 runs 12 residues. The germline V gene has CDR1 SNHLY and CDR2 FYNNEI.